The entry below describes one T cell receptor beta chain. Its antigen target is currently unknown. No much larger clonotype is one base removed from it; base qualities were not supplied. The CDR3, cysteine through phenylalanine, is 13 amino acids long. CDR3 DNA only is kept here, 39 bases in frame from base 1. CDR1 and CDR2 are drawn from the germline V gene: SGHTA, FQGTGA. V loses 4 bases of germline sequence and J loses 4 bases, and the interval between the two ends is 10 bases. TCRbeta CDR3 regions were amplified from genomic DNA by means of the immunoSEQ Assay, a bias-controlled multiplex PCR. As for how the authors treated the data: The number of nucleated cells in each sample was estimated by amplification of reference gene primers within the assay. Sequence reads were collapsed and filtered to measure the absolute abundance of every unique TCRbeta CDR3 rearrangement. Productive Simpson clonality was computed per sample as the square root of Simpson's diversity index over productive rearrangements. TCRdb took over this immuneACCESS table, retaining in-frame rearrangements with V and J assigned. Such tables are incomplete; in checked studies, under half of the missing clones stem from an unresolved V gene, and the remainder is unexplained. V and J calls plus clone size are reproduced from that table; the DNA served to infer D and trimming. Counted in this sample were about 300,000 clones; more than 80% of them appeared once. Clones ranked in the top ten supply under 8% of the sample.

These data come from a study of blood T cell repertoires in COVID-19 (dated by TCRdb to 2018 to 2020). In terms of the full investigation: Samples from collaborators originated in the United States, Italy and Spain and spanned both the acute and convalescent phases of COVID-19. The repertoires were released in a freely available public database meant as a resource for research on the immune response to SARS-CoV-2. A de-identified subject ID, COVID-19 status, age in years and sex were almost always included in the sample metadata. HLA class I and class II types, where available, came from metadata supplied by the sample provider rather than from assay-based typing. The samples were drawn from two sources: the first 160 participants of the ongoing ImmuneRACE study, and 1,000 to 1,500 subjects contributed by 6 global collaborators. The material from the prospective study consisted of cDNA or gDNA derived from T cells, B-cell-depleted T cells, or PBMCs. Deeply sampled blood TCRbeta repertoires from subjects exposed to, actively infected with, or recovered from COVID-19 were included in the dataset.

Study-wide conclusions, independent of this receptor: How much clinical and demographic metadata was included differed by source and by participant, and the metadata was provided uncurated.

Samples from volunteer blood donors who had recovered from COVID-19 were contributed by a second Seattle source. Collaborating institutions collected whole blood in K2EDTA tubes following their own protocols. For TCRbeta analysis, collaborators shipped samples in one of three forms: frozen whole blood, isolated PBMCs, or DNA extracted from either of those sample types. The specimen sequenced was peripheral blood. The TCR originated in a man between 18 and 29 years old who had recovered from COVID-19. The chain is encoded by TRBV7-3 joined to TRBJ1-1; the D gene is perhaps TRBD1, from 5 matching bases. CDR3 region: CASSSYQGTEAFF. The DNA is TGTGCCAGCAGCTCCTACCAGGGCACTGAAGCTTTCTTT.